The 29 T cell receptor beta chains below come from one sample, sequenced in a study of blood T cell repertoires in COVID-19. Sequenced by immunoSEQ multiplex PCR; TCRdb stores in-frame clones only, minus some. The table includes around 320,000 clones, 90% detected once. Sequenced sample: PBMCs or T cells enriched from blood (not recorded which). The receptors here all came from a woman between 18 and 29 years old with acute COVID-19.

The rearrangement uses TRBV6-5 and TRBJ2-3, with 7 bases identical to TRBD2. Germline CDR1 MNHEY, CDR2 SVGAGI. This CDR3 comprises 13 residues. J gave up 3 bases and V 10 bases, and 7 bases lay outside the gene matches. CDR3 sequence (DNA): TGTGCCACCGTAGACGGGAGGACAGATACGCAGTATTTT. Translated, it gives CATVDGRTDTQYF.

The CDR3 DNA sequence: TGTGCCAGCAGCGTAGAGACTAGCGGGATACCATACCATGAGCAGTTCTTC. This translates into CASSVETSGIPYHEQFF. The rearrangement links TRBV9 to TRBJ2-1; TRBD2 aligns across 11 bases. The trim removed 0 bases at V and 8 bases at J, leaving 10 bases unmatched. Germline values: CDR1 SGDLS, CDR2 YYNGEE. The CDR3 consists of 17 residues.

V and J are TRBV6-5 and TRBJ2-1; the match to TRBD2 covers 10 bases. The CDR3 totals 14 residues. Germline assignment: CDR1 MNHEY and CDR2 SVGAGI. Losses at the gene ends were 7 bases for V and 11 bases for J; bases not matched to a gene: 11. The CDR3 sequence: CASTRTSGTIKQFF. The CDR3 DNA sequence: TGTGCCAGCACCCGGACTAGCGGTACAATTAAGCAGTTCTTC.

The rearrangement links TRBV28 to TRBJ2-1; possibly TRBD1 for D (7 bases). V was shortened by 7 bases and J by 5 bases, with 18 bases between the two germline ends. The CDR3 extends over 15 amino acids. Germline CDR1 and CDR2: MDHEN and SYDVKM. CDR3 DNA: TGTGCCAGCAACCTTCCGGGGGACAGTAACAATGAGCAGTTCTTC. Residues: CASNLPGDSNNEQFF.

This sequence joins TRBV5-6 and TRBJ1-4, with 8 bases identical to TRBD1. V shed 0 bases and J 7 bases; nucleotides not matched to a gene: 5. The CDR3 spans 15 residues. Germline V gene sequence: CDR1 SGHDT, CDR2 YYEEEE. CDR3 protein: CASSLGGTGREKLFF. CDR3 sequence (DNA): TGTGCCAGCAGCTTGGGAGGGACAGGCCGTGAAAAACTGTTTTTT.

The chain is built from TRBV19 and TRBJ1-1; 11 bases are shared with TRBD1. This CDR3 region has 15 residues. The ends lost 3 bases at V and 4 bases at J; junction bases unmatched: 4. Germline CDR1 reads LNHDA; CDR2 reads SQIVND (reference sequence). The CDR3 DNA is TGTGCCAGTAGTATTTCTGGGACAGGGGGCACTGAAGCTTTCTTT. It is translated as CASSISGTGGTEAFF.

The chain is built from TRBV12-3 or TRBV12-4 and TRBJ2-3; D is undetermined. V shed 3 bases and J shed 8 bases, with 9 bases lying between them. The CDR3 loop spans 12 amino acids. The CDR3 sequence is CASSLVRATQYF. As DNA, the CDR3 is TGTGCCAGCAGTTTGGTTCGAGCTACGCAGTATTTT.

This chain links TRBV6-2 or TRBV6-3 with TRBJ2-5; D call uncertain. Per germline, CDR1 MNHEY and CDR2 SVGEGT. This CDR3 spans 12 amino acids. Trimming took off 5 bases at V and 7 bases at J, with 11 bases between the two ends. In DNA form, the CDR3 reads TGTGCCAGCAGTCTCCTCCACGGGACCCAGTACTTC. It codes for CASSLLHGTQYF.

The chain is built from TRBV6-5 and TRBJ1-5; 8 nucleotides align to TRBD1. The ends lost 6 bases at V and 4 bases at J; junction bases unmatched: 2. CDR3 length equals 13 residues. Germline loops: CDR1 MNHEY, CDR2 SVGAGI. This chain's CDR3 is CASRRTGNQPQHF. The CDR3 region has the DNA TGTGCCAGCAGAAGGACAGGGAATCAGCCCCAGCATTTT.

The chain carries TRBV28 and TRBJ1-4, with TRBD1 matching 7 bases. The CDR3 spans 16 residues. Germline V lookup: CDR1 MDHEN, CDR2 SYDVKM. The J segment lost 6 bases and the V segment lost 0 bases, leaving 7 bases of the junction unmatched. The CDR3 sequence is CASSLWGTGTDEKLFF. The CDR3 DNA reads as TGTGCCAGCAGTTTATGGGGAACCGGGACAGATGAAAAACTGTTTTTT. Filled out from reference TRBV28 and TRBJ1-4, the complete variable domain reads DVKVTQSSRYLVKRTGEKVFLECVQDMDHENMFWYRQDPGLGLRLIYFSYDVKMKEKGDIPEGYSVSREKKERFSLILESASTNQTSMYLCASSLWGTGTDEKLFFGSGTQLSVL.

The rearrangement uses TRBV24-1 and TRBJ1-5, with 7 bases fitting TRBD1. Germline assignment: CDR1 KGHDR and CDR2 SFDVKD. V shed 4 bases, J shed 2 bases, and the junction held 1 base outside the gene matches. This CDR3 spans 14 amino acids. In nucleotides, the CDR3 is TGTGCCACCAGTGAAGGACAGGGCAATCAGCCCCAGCATTTT. This encodes CATSEGQGNQPQHF.

This clone was found once. V is TRBV28 and J is TRBJ1-1, with 9 bases matching TRBD1. V lost 7 bases and J lost 1; bases outside the gene matches: 7. Germline values: CDR1 MDHEN, CDR2 SYDVKM. The CDR3 totals 15 residues. For the CDR3, the DNA is TGTGCCAGCAACCGGGACAGGGTTTCGAACACTGAAGCTTTCTTT. Translation: CASNRDRVSNTEAFF.

This chain uses TRBV12-3 or TRBV12-4 with TRBJ1-2; D not resolved. This CDR3 is 11 amino acids long. The germline V and J ends were trimmed by 6 bases and 4 bases, with 6 bases remaining between them. CDR3 sequence reads: CASSQIYGYTF. Here the CDR3 DNA reads TGTGCCAGCAGCCAGATCTATGGCTACACCTTC.

This chain joins TRBV24-1 and TRBJ2-3; 11 bases agree with TRBD1. Germline CDR1 and CDR2: KGHDR and SFDVKD. V shed 3 bases, J shed 8 bases, and the junction held 6 bases outside the gene matches. This CDR3 comprises 15 residues. The CDR3 bases are TGTGCCACCAGTGATGCCGGGACAGGGGGGATTACGCAGTATTTT. This sequence encodes CATSDAGTGGITQYF.

This chain uses TRBV28 with TRBJ2-3; D may be TRBD2 (5 bases). This CDR3 region has 13 residues. Germline V gene data show CDR1 as MDHEN and CDR2 as SYDVKM. V was cut by 8 bases and J by 1 base, with 10 bases left in between. The chain's CDR3 is CASGRAGTDTQYF. As DNA, the CDR3 is TGTGCCAGCGGAAGAGCGGGCACAGATACGCAGTATTTT.

V usage is TRBV28 and J usage is TRBJ1-6; the match to TRBD1 covers 10 bases. V lost 4 bases to trimming and J lost 10 bases; unmatched junction nucleotides: 10. Germline lookup yields CDR1 MDHEN and CDR2 SYDVKM. This CDR3 is built from 16 residues. This chain's CDR3 is CASSSPTGGLRSPLHF. The CDR3 nucleotides read TGTGCCAGCAGTTCCCCGACAGGGGGCTTAAGGTCACCCCTCCACTTT.

This clone was counted once. The J gene is TRBJ2-1, the V gene TRBV7-9, with D unresolved. Trimming removed 5 bases at V and 12 bases at J, with 14 bases between. The germline V gene has CDR1 SEHNR and CDR2 FQNEAQ (reference sequence). The CDR3 has 12 residues. The CDR3 coding sequence is TGTGCCAGCAGCCCTACCTCGGTTGGGCAGTTCTTC. Its translation: CASSPTSVGQFF.

The J gene is TRBJ1-5, the V gene TRBV2; tentatively, D is TRBD1 (5 bases). This CDR3 region has 14 residues. Trimming took 6 bases from V and 6 from J, leaving 15 bases between them. Per germline, CDR1 SNHLY and CDR2 FYNNEI. As DNA, the CDR3 is TGTGCCAGCAGACAATACCAGGGAGGTCAGCCCCAGCATTTT. Protein sequence: CASRQYQGGQPQHF.

V usage is TRBV7-9 and J usage is TRBJ2-7, with D possibly being TRBD2 (6 bases). The CDR3 has 14 amino acids. Germline V gene data show CDR1 as SEHNR and CDR2 as FQNEAQ (reference sequence). Between the trimmed V and J ends, which lost 5 bases and 3 bases, there was a span of 14 bases. Written as DNA, the CDR3 is TGTGCCAGCAGCCCGCGGGACCATTACTACGAGCAGTACTTC. Amino acid sequence: CASSPRDHYYEQYF.

As DNA, the CDR3 is TGTGCCAGCAGTTTAAGTCGAACGGGATCGGAGACCCAGTACTTC. It codes for CASSLSRTGSETQYF. The chain has TRBV28 and TRBJ2-5; TRBD2 is a possible D gene (5 bases). Germline V gene lookup returns CDR1 MDHEN and CDR2 SYDVKM. This CDR3 has 15 amino acids. V was cut by 2 bases and J by 5 bases, with 15 bases left in between.

V gene TRBV19 combines with J gene TRBJ1-1; 9 bases map to TRBD1. The V gene end was trimmed by 4 bases and the J gene end by 11 bases; junction bases not matched to a gene: 11. There are 14 residues in the CDR3. Germline V gene sequence: CDR1 LNHDA, CDR2 SQIVND (reference sequence). The CDR3 spells CASSSQWDREEAFF. The CDR3 region has the DNA TGTGCCAGTAGTAGCCAATGGGACAGGGAAGAGGCTTTCTTT.

V is TRBV19 and J is TRBJ1-6, with D unclear. Trimming cost V 5 bases and J 6 bases, with 20 bases left between them. This CDR3 contains 17 residues. Germline CDR1 reads LNHDA; CDR2 reads SQIVND (reference sequence). CDR3 DNA sequence: TGTGCCAGTAGTCCTCTATCGCAGGAGGGCACTAATTCACCCCTCCACTTT. Amino acids: CASSPLSQEGTNSPLHF.

This chain connects TRBV18 to TRBJ2-1; D may be TRBD1 (7 bases). In germline, CDR1 is KGHSH, CDR2 LQKENI. The V gene lost 2 bases and the J gene lost 8 bases, with 13 bases spanning the gap. This CDR3 is 14 amino acids long. The CDR3 nucleotides read TGTGCCAGCTCACCATACACAGGGGAGGATGAGCAGTTCTTC. Protein product: CASSPYTGEDEQFF.

The chain joins TRBV5-1 to TRBJ1-3; D is possibly TRBD1 (6 bases). Germline V gene data show CDR1 as SGHRS and CDR2 as YFSETQ. CDR3 length: 14 residues. Trimming removed 8 bases from V and 0 bases from J, with 12 bases in between. The CDR3 coding sequence is TGCGCCAGTGCGGACAGAAGCTCTGGAAACACCATATATTTT. Translating gives CASADRSSGNTIYF.

The chain joins TRBV1 to TRBJ2-5; the D segment call TRBD2 is taken from the table without a DNA check. TRBV1 is a recognized pseudogene. This CDR3 contains 16 residues. CDR3 residues: CTSSHTGRARLETQYF. The CDR3 bases are TGCACCAGCAGCCATACGGGGAGGGCCCGATTAGAGACCCAGTACTTC.

As to this clone: At the DNA level, this CDR3 is encoded by other sequences in the same sample as well. This sequence joins TRBV12-3 or TRBV12-4 and TRBJ2-7; D unresolved. The CDR3 contains 11 residues. V dropped 6 bases and J dropped 4 bases, with 7 bases sitting between them. The CDR3 nucleotides are TGTGCCAGCAGCTTCCAGTACGAGCAGTACTTC. It yields the protein CASSFQYEQYF.

The rearrangement joins TRBV28 to TRBJ1-5, with no clear D. V gave up 7 bases and J gave up 6 bases, with 10 bases separating them. The length of the CDR3 is 12 residues. Looked up from germline, CDR1 is MDHEN and CDR2 is SYDVKM. In DNA form, the CDR3 reads TGTGCCAGCAAGGAAGAGGTTCAGCCCCAGCATTTT. This codes for CASKEEVQPQHF.

The V call is TRBV7-6, the J call TRBJ2-1, with 14 bases lining up with TRBD2. Germline V lookup: CDR1 SGHVS, CDR2 FNYEAQ. The CDR3 loop spans 15 amino acids. V shed 5 bases and J 7 bases; nucleotides not matched to a gene: 4. In DNA form, the CDR3 reads TGTGCCAGCAGCCGGGGGACTAGCGGGAGTAATGAGCAGTTCTTC. This codes for CASSRGTSGSNEQFF.

This clone occurred once. CDR3 region: CASTLGEGGNSPLHF. CDR3 sequence (DNA): TGTGCCAGTACTCTGGGGGAGGGGGGGAATTCACCCCTCCACTTT. V and J are TRBV19 and TRBJ1-6; D may be TRBD1 (6 bases). The germline V gene encodes CDR1 LNHDA and CDR2 SQIVND (reference sequence). V lost 7 bases to trimming and J lost 7 bases, with 17 bases between them. The CDR3 runs to 15 residues.